This TCR beta chain appears in the sequencing data of a study of T cell changes during pregnancy in multiple sclerosis. V lost 4 bases to trimming and J lost 4 bases, with 13 bases between them. Germline assignment: CDR1 LGHNT and CDR2 FRNRAP. The CDR3 runs to 14 residues. TCRdb's table, derived via immunoSEQ multiplex PCR, lists solely in-frame clones and lacks some. The sample holds about 74,000 clones; roughly 93% are singletons and the top ten take approximately 1.5%. This sequence joins TRBV12-5 and TRBJ1-1; D is undetermined. This sequence was found in a female donor with multiple sclerosis, enrolled in a pregnancy study. The specimen was peripheral blood, collected in the third trimester of pregnancy. The DNA for the CDR3 is TGTGCTAGTGGTTCTGGCCGAGGGAGCACTGAAGCTTTCTTT. As protein: CASGSGRGSTEAFF.